This record looks at one T cell receptor beta chain sequence and its context. As yet, its antigen is unknown. The data were obtained in a study of T cell repertoires in cytomegalovirus infection. TCRdb reprocessed the reads via MiXCR and lists one record per CDR3 protein. There are some 940,000 distinct CDR3 sequences in the sample; roughly 30% occur only once, and 11% to 15% lies in the top ten. The CDR3 consists of 18 residues. CDR1 is LNHNV, CDR2 YYDKDF, per germline (reference sequence). The V end lost 3 bases, the J end lost 5 bases, and 25 bases lay between the germline ends. The V call is TRBV15, the J call TRBJ2-5, with a weak D call TRBD1 (6 bases). This receptor was taken from a human donor in good health (CMV status not recorded). Some clones in this sample may be carry-over from other donors' samples. This specimen was cultured CD8+ T cells from PBMCs, taken from culture after CMV antigen stimulation. The CDR3 here is CATSRAKLTGLETETQYF. The CDR3 DNA follows: TGTGCCACCAGCAGGGCAAAATTAACAGGGCTGGAGACGGAGACCCAGTACTTC. The full variable domain, in which reference TRBV15 and TRBJ2-5 provide the parts outside the CDR3, is DAMVIQNPRYQVTQFGKPVTLSCSQTLNHNVMYWYQQKSSQAPKLLFHYYDKDFNNEADTPDNFQSRRPNTSFCFLDIRSPGLGDTAMYLCATSRAKLTGLETETQYFGPGTRLLVL.